This T cell receptor (beta chain) originates from a study of identical twins. From germline, CDR1 is DFQATT and CDR2 SNEGSKA (reference sequence). CDR3 length equals 14 residues. The V gene end was trimmed by 3 bases and the J gene end by 0 bases; junction bases not matched to a gene: 3. TCRdb independently ran MiXCR on the 5' RACE reads; one entry per CDR3 protein. The sample records fewer than 900,000 distinct CDR3 sequences, 21% being singletons. The same data also contributed to another study, on T cells expressing NK-cell markers.

Sequenced: PBMCs. The rearrangement links TRBV20-1 to TRBJ2-7; TRBD2 agrees at 9 bases. This receptor was taken from a woman under 30 in good health. CDR3 nucleotide sequence: TGCAGTGCTAGTGCTAGCGGGGACTCCTACGAGCAGTACTTC. As protein: CSASASGDSYEQYF.